This passage covers 22 T cell receptor beta chains from one sample sequenced in a study of human T cells and chemical hapten exposure. Time point noted: patch test 1, 2 weeks after DPC sensitization. Treatment in this sample: therapeutic diphenylcyclopropenone sensitization with weekly scalp DPC. TCRdb independently ran MiXCR on the RACE reads; one entry per CDR3 protein. This repertoire shows approximately 90,000 distinct CDR3 sequences, over 9.5% found once; its top ten account for around 2.3%. Sequenced here: whole blood, sampled in connection with sensitization to the hapten diphenylcyclopropenone (DPC). All receptors derive from a man aged 40-55 years with alopecia areata. Some clones in this sample may be carry-over from other donors' samples.

The sample holds many counts of this clonotype. The chain links TRBV25-1 to TRBJ1-2, with a weak D call TRBD1 (5 bases). CDR1 and CDR2 (germline): MGHDK, SYGVNS. The CDR3 spans 14 residues. V lost 0 bases to trimming and J lost 6 bases, with 11 bases between them. As DNA, the CDR3 is TGTGCCAGCAGTGAATATATTTCGGGGGATGGCTACACCTTC. As protein: CASSEYISGDGYTF.

This clonotype was observed a handful of times. The rearrangement uses TRBV6-5 and TRBJ2-1; 15 nucleotides align to TRBD2. Unmatched junction bases numbered 1, after V lost 6 bases and J lost 7 bases. The V gene's germline CDR1 is MNHEY and CDR2 SVGAGI. The CDR3 has 14 amino acids. CDR3 loop: CASRGTSGRNEQFF. The DNA of the CDR3 is TGTGCCAGCAGAGGGACTAGCGGGAGGAATGAGCAGTTCTTC.

This chain joins TRBV12-3 or TRBV12-4 and TRBJ1-1, with 7 nucleotides matching TRBD1. CDR3 size: 14 residues. Losses at the gene ends were 4 bases for V and 1 base for J; bases not matched to a gene: 3. The CDR3 here is CASSWRTGNTEAFF. The CDR3 DNA sequence: TGTGCCAGCAGTTGGCGGACAGGGAACACTGAAGCTTTCTTT.

The V gene is TRBV7-2, the J gene TRBJ2-3; a possible D gene is TRBD2 (6 bases). Trimming took 7 bases from V and 3 from J, leaving 14 bases between them. This CDR3 contains 14 residues. In germline, CDR1 is SGHTA, CDR2 FQGNSA. The CDR3 is CASNRMGGTDTQYF. CDR3 coding DNA: TGTGCCAGCAATCGCATGGGGGGTACAGATACGCAGTATTTT.

This clonotype has a count of ten or more. The gene calls are TRBV7-2 and TRBJ1-1, with D maybe TRBD1 (5 bases). CDR1 and CDR2 (germline): SGHTA, FQGNSA. CDR3 size: 15 residues. Trimming pared 5 bases from V and 1 base from J, leaving 14 bases between. The DNA for the CDR3 is TGTGCCAGCAGCACAATCCCCGGACAGAACACTGAAGCTTTCTTT. It specifies CASSTIPGQNTEAFF.

This chain joins TRBV11-1 and TRBJ1-2; D unresolved. V shed 2 bases and J shed 7 bases, with 11 bases lying between them. This CDR3 has 13 residues. Germline V gene sequence: CDR1 SGHAT, CDR2 FQDESV (reference sequence). The CDR3: CASSLRLLGGYTF. CDR3 DNA sequence: TGTGCCAGCAGCTTACGATTACTCGGTGGCTACACCTTC.

The chain links TRBV7-9 to TRBJ1-4; D is possibly TRBD1 (6 bases). The V end was cut by 4 bases, the J end by 8 bases, with 14 bases between. Germline V CDR1 and CDR2: SEHNR, FQNEAQ (reference sequence). This CDR3 region has 14 residues. CDR3 protein: CASSSLGGQEKLFF. The CDR3 bases are TGTGCCAGCAGCTCCTTGGGGGGGCAAGAAAAACTGTTTTTT. The full variable domain, with the rest looked up from reference TRBV7-9 and TRBJ1-4, is DTGVSQNPRHKITKRGQNVTFRCDPISEHNRLYWYRQTLGQGPEFLTYFQNEAQLEKSRLLSDRFSAERPKGSFSTLEIQRTEQGDSAMYLCASSSLGGQEKLFFGSGTQLSVL.

This clonotype was detected a few times. The chain uses TRBV12-3 or TRBV12-4 and TRBJ2-5; weak D call: TRBD2 (5 bases). Deletions cut 4 bases from V and 5 bases from J, with 8 bases between. CDR3 length: 12 residues. CDR3: CASSSGYETQYF. The CDR3 coding sequence is TGTGCCAGCAGTTCGGGGTACGAGACCCAGTACTTC.

This clonotype was detected only a few times. This chain connects TRBV6-2 or TRBV6-3 to TRBJ1-5; D is undetermined. V lost 7 bases and J 0 bases, leaving 7 bases between the germline ends. CDR1 MNHEY and CDR2 SVGEGT come from the germline V gene. The CDR3 is 13 amino acids. The CDR3 sequence is CASTTYSNQPQHF. As DNA, the CDR3 is TGTGCCAGCACTACCTATAGCAATCAGCCCCAGCATTTT.

This clonotype has a handful of counts. This sequence joins TRBV27 and TRBJ2-7; D perhaps matches TRBD1 (6 bases). V dropped 2 bases and J dropped 2 bases, with 10 bases sitting between them. CDR1 and CDR2 from the germline V gene are MNHEY and SMNVEV (reference sequence). The CDR3 totals 14 residues. CDR3 loop: CASSLRTDAYEQYF. CDR3 DNA sequence: TGTGCCAGCAGTTTACGGACAGATGCCTACGAGCAGTACTTC.

The V and J genes are TRBV15 and TRBJ1-5; D remains ambiguous. This CDR3 is 15 amino acids long. Germline CDR1 reads LNHNV; CDR2 reads YYDKDF (reference sequence). The V gene lost 0 bases and the J gene lost 0 bases, with 6 bases spanning the gap. The CDR3 loop is CATSRDLGSNQPQHF. Written as DNA, the CDR3 is TGTGCCACCAGCAGAGATCTGGGTAGCAATCAGCCCCAGCATTTT.

The table lists this clonotype with a few counts. V gene TRBV6-5 combines with J gene TRBJ1-1; no definite D call. The CDR3 totals 14 residues. V was pared by 6 bases and J by 1 base, with 12 bases between. The V gene's germline CDR1 is MNHEY and CDR2 SVGAGI. CDR3 DNA sequence: TGTGCCAGCAGGAAGTCGGGCGCGAACACTGAAGCTTTCTTT. Protein product: CASRKSGANTEAFF.

This clonotype was seen many times. This chain uses TRBV12-3 or TRBV12-4 with TRBJ1-3; 7 bases line up with TRBD1. The CDR3 has 14 amino acids. The V segment lost 7 bases and the J segment 4 bases; nucleotides outside the gene matches: 7. The DNA of the CDR3 is TGTGCCAGCACCCTAGGGGGCACGGGAAACACCATATATTTT. Protein product: CASTLGGTGNTIYF.

This clonotype has only a few counts. The CDR3 here is CASSSRDFTEAFF. The CDR3 coding sequence is TGTGCCAGCAGCTCCCGGGATTTCACTGAAGCTTTCTTT. The chain carries TRBV7-9 and TRBJ1-1; D not resolved. Germline values: CDR1 SEHNR, CDR2 FQNEAQ (reference sequence). Trimming stripped 4 bases from V and 4 bases from J, with 10 bases between. This CDR3 has 13 amino acids. The whole variable domain, remainder taken from reference TRBV7-9 and TRBJ1-1, is DTGVSQNPRHKITKRGQNVTFRCDPISEHNRLYWYRQTLGQGPEFLTYFQNEAQLEKSRLLSDRFSAERPKGSFSTLEIQRTEQGDSAMYLCASSSRDFTEAFFGQGTRLTVV.

The J gene is TRBJ2-3, the V gene TRBV7-9; 7 nucleotides match TRBD1. Germline V gene sequence: CDR1 SEHNR, CDR2 FQNEAQ (reference sequence). CDR3 length: 14 amino acids. V was clipped by 7 bases and J by 2 bases; unmatched bases: 6. The CDR3 region is CASTRTGYTDTQYF. The CDR3, as DNA: TGTGCCAGCACCAGGACAGGTTACACAGATACGCAGTATTTT.

In this sample, this clonotype turned up a few times. The chain has TRBV24-1 and TRBJ2-3; TRBD1 matches 7 bases. Per the germline V gene, CDR1 is KGHDR and CDR2 is SFDVKD. Germline trimming cut 4 bases from V and 2 bases from J; bases unmatched to any gene: 5. The length of the CDR3 is 15 residues. In DNA, the CDR3 is TGTGCCACCAGTGACACCGGGACAGCCACAGATACGCAGTATTTT. This sequence encodes CATSDTGTATDTQYF.

In nucleotides, the CDR3 is TGTGCCAGCAGTTACTCCCGGACACCCGGCAGTTCGGATACGCAGTATTTT. This translates into CASSYSRTPGSSDTQYF. The genes are TRBV6-6 and TRBJ2-3, with D perhaps matching TRBD1 (5 bases). V was trimmed by 0 bases and J by 6 bases, leaving 19 bases between them. The CDR3 sequence is 17 residues long. The V gene's germline CDR1 is MNHNY and CDR2 SVGAGI (reference sequence).

The rearrangement uses TRBV5-4 and TRBJ2-7; 11 positions agree with TRBD1. This CDR3 is 15 amino acids long. Germline lookup yields CDR1 SGHNT and CDR2 YYREEE (reference sequence). The V and J ends lost 3 bases and 4 bases, in that order; junction bases with no gene match: 6. This CDR3 is CASSSPGQGEYEQYF. CDR3 sequence (DNA): TGTGCCAGCAGCTCACCGGGACAGGGGGAGTACGAGCAGTACTTC.

Ten or more counts support this clonotype. The chain combines TRBV21-1 with TRBJ1-5. TRBV21-1 is an annotated pseudogene. The CDR3 totals 14 residues. In DNA, the CDR3 is TGTGCCAGCAGCAAGGCCGGCTACAATCAGCCCCAGCATTTT. Translation: CASSKAGYNQPQHF.

This clonotype appeared a few times. The chain recombines TRBV7-9 with TRBJ2-7; TRBD2 matches at 7 bases. V trimming: 5 bases; J trimming: 2 bases; junction bases outside the gene matches: 3. Germline CDR1 SEHNR, CDR2 FQNEAQ (reference sequence). The length of the CDR3 is 13 residues. CDR3 in amino acids: CASSNSGPYEQYF. The CDR3 bases are TGTGCCAGCAGCAATAGCGGGCCCTACGAGCAGTACTTC.

This clonotype was observed a few times. This chain uses TRBV5-5 with TRBJ1-2; 7 bases match TRBD1. There are 13 residues in the CDR3. Germline V gives CDR1 SGHKS, CDR2 YYEKEE (reference sequence). J gave up 6 bases and V 5 bases, and 7 bases lay outside the gene matches. CDR3 in DNA: TGTGCCAGCAGTTATACAGGGGCCAATGGCTACACCTTC. Amino acid sequence: CASSYTGANGYTF. Combining the CDR3 with reference TRBV5-5 and TRBJ1-2 gives the whole variable domain DAGVTQSPTHLIKTRGQQVTLRCSPISGHKSVSWYQQVLGQGPQFIFQYYEKEERGRGNFPDRFSARQFPNYSSELNVNALLLGDSALYLCASSYTGANGYTFGSGTRLTVV.

V is TRBV27 and J is TRBJ2-3; D gene unclear. V lost 8 bases, J lost 1 base, and 19 bases lay in between. The germline V gene encodes CDR1 MNHEY and CDR2 SMNVEV (reference sequence). The CDR3 length is 16 residues. As DNA, the CDR3 is TGTGCCAGCCAGAGTTTTCCCAGCGATGGCACAGATACGCAGTATTTT. Translated, it gives CASQSFPSDGTDTQYF.